What follows describes a single T cell receptor (beta chain). As yet, its antigen is unknown. The sample belongs to a study of cytomegalovirus exposure and HLA in healthy donors. General study points: A further, later analysis showed that HLA-associated TCR beta chains (compared with equally common others) were more clonally expanded. Cytomegalovirus status was reportedly diagnosed by the classifier with high sensitivity and specificity. TCR beta V- and J-gene trimming, according to a later analysis, was linked to a missense DCLRE1C variant. By a later analysis, the bulk of CMV-associated TCR beta chains appeared HLA-restricted.

The CDR3 is made up of 15 amino acids. Trimming pared 1 base from V and 0 bases from J, leaving 10 bases between. Germline values: CDR1 MGHDK, CDR2 SYGVNS. The PCR made use of 60 Vbeta and 13 Jbeta primers. Profiled with immunoSEQ multiplex PCR; TCRdb holds only in-frame clones, not every one. The sample holds about 100,000 clones, approximately 82% seen once. The TCR originated in a woman aged 18-29 years in good health and CMV-seronegative. The V call is TRBV25-1, the J call TRBJ2-7; no firm D call. Material: PBMCs. The CDR3 sequence is CASSELKETSYEQYF. The CDR3 DNA reads TGTGCCAGCAGTGAATTGAAGGAGACCTCCTACGAGCAGTACTTC.